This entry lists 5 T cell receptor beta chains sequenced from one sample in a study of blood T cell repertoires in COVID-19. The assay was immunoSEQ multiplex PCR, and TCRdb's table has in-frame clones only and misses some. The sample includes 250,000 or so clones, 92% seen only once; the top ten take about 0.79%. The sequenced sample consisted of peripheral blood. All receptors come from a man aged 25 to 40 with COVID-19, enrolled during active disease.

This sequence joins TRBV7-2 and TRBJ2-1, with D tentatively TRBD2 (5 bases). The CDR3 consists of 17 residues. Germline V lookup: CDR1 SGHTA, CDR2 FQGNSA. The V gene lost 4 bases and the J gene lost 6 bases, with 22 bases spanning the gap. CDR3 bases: TGTGCCAGCAGCTCGATACACGATTTAGCGTGGGGCAATGAGCAGTTCTTC. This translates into CASSSIHDLAWGNEQFF.

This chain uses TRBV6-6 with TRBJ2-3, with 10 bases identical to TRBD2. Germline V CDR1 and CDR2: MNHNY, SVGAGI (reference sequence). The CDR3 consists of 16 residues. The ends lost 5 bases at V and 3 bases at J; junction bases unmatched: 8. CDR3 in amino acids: CASSRSGTSATDTQYF. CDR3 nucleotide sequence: TGTGCCAGCAGTCGTTCCGGGACTAGCGCAACAGATACGCAGTATTTT.

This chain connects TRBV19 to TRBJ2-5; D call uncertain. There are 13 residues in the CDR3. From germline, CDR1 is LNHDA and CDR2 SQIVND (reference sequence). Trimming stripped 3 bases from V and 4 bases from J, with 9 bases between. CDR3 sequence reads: CASSMGPIETQYF. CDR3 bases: TGTGCCAGTAGTATGGGCCCCATAGAGACCCAGTACTTC.

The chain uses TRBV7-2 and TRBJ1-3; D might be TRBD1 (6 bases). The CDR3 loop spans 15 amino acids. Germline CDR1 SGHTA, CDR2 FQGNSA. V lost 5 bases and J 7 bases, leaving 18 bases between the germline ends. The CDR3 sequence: CASSAPRPQGNTIYF. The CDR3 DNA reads TGTGCCAGCAGCGCCCCGCGGCCTCAGGGGAACACCATATATTTT.

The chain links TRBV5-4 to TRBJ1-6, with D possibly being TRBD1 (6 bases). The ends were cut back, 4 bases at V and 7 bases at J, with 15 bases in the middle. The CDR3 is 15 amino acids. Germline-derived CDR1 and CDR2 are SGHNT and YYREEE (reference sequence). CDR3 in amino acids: CASSNHGGPNSPLHF. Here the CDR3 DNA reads TGTGCCAGCAGCAATCACGGGGGGCCGAATTCACCCCTCCACTTT.